One and the same sample provided the 27 T cell receptor beta chains below, sequenced in a study of Graves' ophthalmopathy and Graves' hyperthyroidism. The study amplified TCR beta CDR3 regions using RNA transcripts. The workflow started with a first-round RT-PCR run with HTBI primers and then moved on to a second-round multiplex PCR. TCRdb passed the multiplex PCR reads through MiXCR, listing each CDR3 protein once. There are hundreds of thousands of distinct CDR3 sequences in the sample; 35% to 50% occur only once, and 3.3% lies in the top ten. Material: peripheral blood. The source of these receptors is an adult man with Graves' ophthalmopathy.

The chain links TRBV20-1 to TRBJ1-5; D gene uncertain. V was shortened by 3 bases and J by 11 bases, with 11 bases between the two germline ends. The CDR3 length is 11 residues. Germline lookup yields CDR1 DFQATT and CDR2 SNEGSKA (reference sequence). CDR3 amino acids: CSARCGRAQHF. DNA of the CDR3: TGCAGTGCTAGGTGCGGGAGGGCCCAGCATTTT.

About this clonotype: One end of the junction varies from germline; a read error may be responsible. The CDR3: CASSPNGVPGELFF. The DNA of the CDR3 is TGTGCCAGCAGTCCTAACGGAGTCCCCGGGGAGCTGTTTTTT. This chain joins TRBV24-1 and TRBJ2-2; no clear D gene. Germline V CDR1 and CDR2: KGHDR, SFDVKD. There are 14 residues in the CDR3.

About this clonotype itself: A far larger clone is one nucleotide away, so this likely arose from a read error. The chain couples TRBV5-5 to TRBJ1-2; D unclear. The CDR3 has 12 amino acids. Germline lookup yields CDR1 SGHKS and CDR2 YYEKEE (reference sequence). In DNA form, the CDR3 reads TGTGTCAGCAGCCTGGACGGGAATGGCTACACCTTC. Amino acids: CVSSLDGNGYTF.

The CDR3: CATSSGTGTETQYF. DNA for the CDR3: TGTGCCACCAGCTCTGGGACAGGGACAGAGACCCAGTACTTC. The V call is TRBV15, the J call TRBJ2-5; 9 bases align to TRBD1. This CDR3 is 14 amino acids long. The junction had 5 bases not matched to a gene; V was cut back by 5 bases and J by 4 bases. Per germline, CDR1 LNHNV and CDR2 YYDKDF (reference sequence).

This chain joins TRBV25-1 and TRBJ2-1, with 8 bases aligning to TRBD1. The CDR3 length is 15 residues. V shed 3 bases, J shed 4 bases, and the junction held 5 bases outside the gene matches. Germline assignment: CDR1 MGHDK and CDR2 SYGVNS. CDR3 nucleotides: TGTGCCAGCAGTGACGACAGGGGCACATACAATGAGCAGTTCTTC. Encoded protein: CASSDDRGTYNEQFF.

The V call is TRBV5-6, the J call TRBJ1-1; no reliable D call. Per germline, CDR1 SGHDT and CDR2 YYEEEE. This CDR3 is built from 16 residues. Trimming cost V 1 base and J 0 bases, with 13 bases left between them. The CDR3 DNA is TGTGCCAGCAGCTTGTGGCTCGGCGGGATGAACACTGAAGCTTTCTTT. It translates to CASSLWLGGMNTEAFF.

As for this clonotype: A much larger clone differs by one base, so this may be a read error. The chain carries TRBV20-1 and TRBJ1-2, with D perhaps matching TRBD1 (6 bases). The germline gives CDR1 DFQATT, CDR2 SNEGSKA (reference sequence). The CDR3 runs 11 residues. This CDR3 is CNAGGTNGYTF. CDR3 bases: TGCAATGCTGGGGGGACAAATGGCTACACCTTC.

This clonotype was found a few times. The CDR3 sequence: CASSQDGTGNEKLFF. The CDR3 bases are TGCGCCAGCAGCCAAGATGGGACAGGCAATGAAAAACTGTTTTTT. The chain has TRBV4-1 and TRBJ1-4; 8 positions agree with TRBD1. CDR1 and CDR2 from the germline V gene are MGHRA and YSYEKL. J gave up 5 bases and V 0 bases, and 2 bases lay outside the gene matches. This CDR3 spans 15 amino acids.

This clonotype showed up many times. The chain employs TRBV6-6 and TRBJ1-5; D gene ambiguous. The CDR3 contains 12 residues. V was cut by 10 bases and J by 2 bases, with 9 bases left in between. Looked up from germline, CDR1 is MNHNY and CDR2 is SVGAGI (reference sequence). This CDR3 is CATRPGNQPQHF. The CDR3 DNA sequence: TGTGCCACCCGCCCTGGCAATCAGCCCCAGCATTTT.

This clonotype was found a few times. This chain connects TRBV25-1 to TRBJ2-3; a weak D match, TRBD2 (6 bases). V lost 3 bases, J lost 3 bases, and 16 bases lay in between. Germline values: CDR1 MGHDK, CDR2 SYGVNS. CDR3 length equals 16 residues. DNA of the CDR3: TGTGCCAGCAGTGAGACCCCGACGGCGGGGACAGATACGCAGTATTTT. Its protein is CASSETPTAGTDTQYF. The full variable domain, completed using reference TRBV25-1 and TRBJ2-3, is EADIYQTPRYLVIGTGKKITLECSQTMGHDKMYWYQQDPGMELHLIHYSYGVNSTEKGDLSSESTVSRIRTEHFPLTLESARPSHTSQYLCASSETPTAGTDTQYFGPGTRLTVL.

This clonotype was recorded at least ten times. The rearrangement uses TRBV7-2 and TRBJ2-2; 7 positions match TRBD2. This CDR3 region has 17 residues. Germline V CDR1 and CDR2: SGHTA, FQGNSA. The V segment lost 3 bases and the J segment 3 bases; nucleotides outside the gene matches: 10. The DNA of the CDR3 is TGTGCCAGCAGCTTCGGGACGAGACTAGCCTACACCGGGGAGCTGTTTTTT. Amino acid sequence: CASSFGTRLAYTGELFF. The full variable domain, completed using reference TRBV7-2 and TRBJ2-2, is GAGVSQSPSNKVTEKGKDVELRCDPISGHTALYWYRQSLGQGLEFLIYFQGNSAPDKSGLPSDRFSAERTGGSVSTLTIQRTQQEDSAVYLCASSFGTRLAYTGELFFGEGSRLTVL.

The chain couples TRBV20-1 to TRBJ2-1; D is undetermined. This CDR3 is built from 10 residues. The V and J ends lost 1 base and 9 bases respectively, with 4 bases between them. In germline, CDR1 is DFQATT, CDR2 SNEGSKA (reference sequence). CDR3 nucleotide sequence: TGCAGTGCTAGAGTGAGTGAGCAGTTCTTC. Its translation: CSARVSEQFF.

This clonotype was found many times. This chain links TRBV19 with TRBJ1-2, with D hard to call. With 5 bases removed from V and 0 bases from J, the gap between germline ends came to 10 bases. This CDR3 is 14 amino acids long. From germline, CDR1 is LNHDA and CDR2 SQIVND (reference sequence). CDR3 loop: CASSSNGANYGYTF. Written as DNA, the CDR3 is TGTGCCAGTAGTTCGAACGGAGCTAACTATGGCTACACCTTC.

The rearrangement uses TRBV12-3 or TRBV12-4 and TRBJ1-1; 7 bases fit TRBD1. Trimming removed 5 bases from V and 8 bases from J; junction bases left unmatched: 8. This CDR3 is built from 13 residues. The CDR3 region has the DNA TGTGCCAGCAGTCAACTATCAGGGGGGGAAGCTTTCTTT. Translating it yields CASSQLSGGEAFF.

The sample holds many counts of this clonotype. The V gene is TRBV7-9, the J gene TRBJ2-2; D unclear. Trimming removed 1 base from V and 3 bases from J, with 6 bases in between. The germline V gene has CDR1 SEHNR and CDR2 FQNEAQ (reference sequence). CDR3 length: 14 amino acids. In nucleotides, the CDR3 is TGTGCCAGCAGCTTAGGGGTTCACACCGGGGAGCTGTTTTTT. Its protein is CASSLGVHTGELFF.

The chain uses TRBV10-3 and TRBJ2-2, with 9 nucleotides matching TRBD1. V trimming: 11 bases; J trimming: 5 bases; junction bases outside the gene matches: 3. CDR3 size: 12 residues. CDR1 and CDR2 (germline): ENHRY, SYGVKD. CDR3 nucleotides: TGTGCCTACGACAGGGGGACCGGGGAGCTGTTTTTT. Its translation: CAYDRGTGELFF.

This clonotype turned up a few times. The rearrangement joins TRBV5-1 to TRBJ2-7; 12 bases line up with TRBD1. This CDR3 is built from 16 residues. Trimming at V came to 3 bases and at J to 7 bases, leaving 11 bases not matched to a gene. Germline V gene sequence: CDR1 SGHRS, CDR2 YFSETQ. CDR3 in amino acids: CASSYTPGQGAGEQYF. CDR3 nucleotide sequence: TGCGCCAGCAGCTACACACCGGGACAGGGGGCCGGTGAGCAGTACTTC.

This clonotype showed up just a few times. V gene TRBV19 combines with J gene TRBJ2-7; 9 bases are shared with TRBD2. V shed 4 bases, J shed 0 bases, and the junction held 16 bases outside the gene matches. The CDR3 spans 19 residues. CDR1 and CDR2 (germline): LNHDA, SQIVND (reference sequence). CDR3 loop: CASSKRTSAFQISSYEQYF. CDR3 sequence (DNA): TGTGCCAGTAGTAAGCGGACTAGCGCCTTCCAAATAAGCTCCTACGAGCAGTACTTC.

V and J are TRBV6-4 and TRBJ1-1, with unresolved D. Germline-derived CDR1 and CDR2 are MRHNA and SNTAGT. V was pared by 3 bases and J by 4 bases, with 15 bases between. The CDR3 contains 15 residues. The CDR3 here is CASSEGEGGSTEAFF. The CDR3 bases are TGTGCCAGCAGTGAGGGAGAGGGCGGGAGCACTGAAGCTTTCTTT.

To note about this clonotype: It may be a read error: a sequence one base away is much more abundant. V gene TRBV4-3 combines with J gene TRBJ1-5; D call uncertain. CDR3 length equals 15 residues. V lost 2 bases, J lost 3 bases, and 11 bases lay in between. Germline V lookup: CDR1 LGHNA, CDR2 YSLEER. CDR3 in DNA: TGCGCCAGCAGCCAACGCAACCAGAACAATCAGCCCCAGCATTTT. Protein sequence: CASSQRNQNNQPQHF.

This clonotype was recorded at least ten times. The chain combines TRBV7-8 with TRBJ2-2; a weak D match, TRBD2 (5 bases). V gave up 3 bases and J gave up 0 bases, with 11 bases separating them. From germline, CDR1 is SGHVS and CDR2 FQNEAQ. The CDR3 length is 16 residues. In DNA, the CDR3 is TGTGCCAGCAGCTTTCAGCGGACCGCGAACACCGGGGAGCTGTTTTTT. It is translated as CASSFQRTANTGELFF.

This clonotype was recorded many times. The rearrangement uses TRBV7-2 and TRBJ1-2, with no clear D. The germline V and J ends were trimmed by 1 base and 8 bases, with 11 bases remaining between them. Germline V gene data show CDR1 as SGHTA and CDR2 as FQGNSA. The CDR3 is 13 amino acids. The CDR3 region is CASSLEASQGYTF. As DNA, the CDR3 is TGTGCCAGCAGCTTAGAGGCCTCCCAAGGCTACACCTTC.

This clonotype has just a few counts. The chain uses TRBV30 and TRBJ1-1, with a weak D call TRBD1 (6 bases). CDR1 GTSNPN and CDR2 SVGIG come from the germline V gene (reference sequence). This CDR3 region has 13 residues. V lost 3 bases, J lost 0 bases, and 8 bases lay in between. CDR3 bases: TGTGCCTGGAGGACAGGCTTGAACACTGAAGCTTTCTTT. Encoded protein: CAWRTGLNTEAFF.

The CDR3 here is CAIARQDGYEQYF. The CDR3 bases are TGTGCCATCGCCCGACAGGACGGCTACGAGCAGTACTTC. The chain couples TRBV10-3 to TRBJ2-7; possibly TRBD1 for D (6 bases). CDR1 is ENHRY, CDR2 SYGVKD, per germline. V lost 8 bases and J lost 3, with 14 bases in between. The CDR3 runs 13 residues.

J is TRBJ2-6 and V is TRBV10-3; 9 positions agree with TRBD2. The ends lost 10 bases at V and 0 bases at J; junction bases unmatched: 10. The CDR3 contains 17 residues. The germline gives CDR1 ENHRY, CDR2 SYGVKD. Here the CDR3 DNA reads TGTGCCACTGCTAGCGGGACAGCAGACTCTGGGGCCAACGTCCTGACTTTC. This gives the protein CATASGTADSGANVLTF.

This clonotype was counted a few times. The chain carries TRBV4-2 and TRBJ1-1, with D uncertain. Germline V lookup: CDR1 LGHNA, CDR2 YNFKEQ. This CDR3 is built from 15 residues. V lost 2 bases and J lost 3, with 13 bases in between. The CDR3, as DNA: TGTGCCAGCAGCCAATCATACCTGAGCGACACTGAAGCTTTCTTT. As protein: CASSQSYLSDTEAFF.

This clonotype has a single count. V and J are TRBV7-3 and TRBJ2-5; 10 bases are shared with TRBD2. Per the germline V gene, CDR1 is SGHTA and CDR2 is FQGTGA. The CDR3 length is 15 residues. The junction had 2 bases not matched to a gene; V was cut back by 2 bases and J by 2 bases. This chain's CDR3 is CASSLGTSAQETQYF. DNA of the CDR3: TGTGCCAGCAGCTTAGGGACTAGCGCACAAGAGACCCAGTACTTC.